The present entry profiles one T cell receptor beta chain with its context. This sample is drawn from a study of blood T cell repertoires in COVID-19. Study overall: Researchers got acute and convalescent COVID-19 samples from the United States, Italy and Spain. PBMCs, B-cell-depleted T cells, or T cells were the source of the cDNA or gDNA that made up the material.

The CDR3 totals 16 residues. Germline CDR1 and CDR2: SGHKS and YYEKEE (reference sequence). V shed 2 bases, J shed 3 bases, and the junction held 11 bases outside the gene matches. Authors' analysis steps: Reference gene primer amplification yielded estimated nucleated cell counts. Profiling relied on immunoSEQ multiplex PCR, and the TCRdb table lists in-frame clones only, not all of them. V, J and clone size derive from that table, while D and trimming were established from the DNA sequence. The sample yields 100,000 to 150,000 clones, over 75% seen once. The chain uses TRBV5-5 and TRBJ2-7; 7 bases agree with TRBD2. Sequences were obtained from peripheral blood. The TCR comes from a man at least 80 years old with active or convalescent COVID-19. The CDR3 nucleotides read TGTGCCAGCAGCTTTTTTTTGAGCGGGGCTCACTACGAGCAGTACTTC. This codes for CASSFFLSGAHYEQYF.